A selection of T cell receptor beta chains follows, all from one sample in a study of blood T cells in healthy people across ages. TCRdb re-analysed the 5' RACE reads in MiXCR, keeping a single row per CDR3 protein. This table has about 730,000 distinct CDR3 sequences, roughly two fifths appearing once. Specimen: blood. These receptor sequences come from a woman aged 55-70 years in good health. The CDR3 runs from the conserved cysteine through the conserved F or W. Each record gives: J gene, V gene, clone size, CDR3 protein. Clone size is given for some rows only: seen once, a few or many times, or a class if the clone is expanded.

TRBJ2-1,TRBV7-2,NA,CASSLGGGGTYNGQFF
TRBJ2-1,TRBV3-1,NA,CASSSAGGGKFF
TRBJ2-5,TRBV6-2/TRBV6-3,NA,CASTARFNVETQYF
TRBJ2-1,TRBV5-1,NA,CASSTGGAINEQFF
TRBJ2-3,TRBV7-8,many,CASSSPGQYVDTQYF
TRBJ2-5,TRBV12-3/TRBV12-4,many,CASSLEHGGYGTQYF
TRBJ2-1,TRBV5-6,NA,CASSPPAGGYNEQFF
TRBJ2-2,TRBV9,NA,CASSAGPGLFF
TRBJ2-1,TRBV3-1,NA,CASSQEGLVPSSYNEQFF
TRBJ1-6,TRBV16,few,CASSLRQSSPLHF
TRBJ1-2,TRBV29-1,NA,CSVLEGANYGYTF
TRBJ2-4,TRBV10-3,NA,CAISEGRDDGQYF
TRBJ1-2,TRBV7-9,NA,CASSLADREASYGYTF
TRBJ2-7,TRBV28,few,CASSPPQVRYEQYF
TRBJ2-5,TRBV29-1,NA,CSSMSGGLETQYF
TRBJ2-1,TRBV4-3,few,CASSQVRQSSYNEQFF
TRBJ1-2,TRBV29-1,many,CSARGGDNGYTF
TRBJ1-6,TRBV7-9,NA,CASSSTGALGSPLHF
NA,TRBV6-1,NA,CASSGWEYEQYF
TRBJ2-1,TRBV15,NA,CATSRWPSGSPLYNEQFF
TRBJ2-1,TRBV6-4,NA,CASSDVGGGLNEQFF
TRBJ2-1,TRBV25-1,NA,CASSVPKAQGGEQFF
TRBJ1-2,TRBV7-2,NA,CASTNRNYGYTF
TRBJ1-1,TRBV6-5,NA,CAISEGGPEAFF
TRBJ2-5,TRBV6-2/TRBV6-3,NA,CASINSGRETQYF
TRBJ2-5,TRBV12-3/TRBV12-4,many,CASSRQFEETQYF
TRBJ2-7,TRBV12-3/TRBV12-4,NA,CASSLGLETYEQYF
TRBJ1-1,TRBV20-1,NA,CSARGGGVPEAFF
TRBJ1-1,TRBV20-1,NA,CSARDGNTEAFF
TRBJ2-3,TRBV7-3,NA,CASSLMVDTQYF
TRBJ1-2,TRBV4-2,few,CASSQPRDYGYTF
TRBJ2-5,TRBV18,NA,CASSRAGGAYF
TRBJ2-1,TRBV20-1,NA,CSARDDSGRRNEQFF
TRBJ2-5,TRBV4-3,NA,CASSQDRAFAETQYF
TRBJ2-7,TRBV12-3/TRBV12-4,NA,CASSFDYGHEQYF